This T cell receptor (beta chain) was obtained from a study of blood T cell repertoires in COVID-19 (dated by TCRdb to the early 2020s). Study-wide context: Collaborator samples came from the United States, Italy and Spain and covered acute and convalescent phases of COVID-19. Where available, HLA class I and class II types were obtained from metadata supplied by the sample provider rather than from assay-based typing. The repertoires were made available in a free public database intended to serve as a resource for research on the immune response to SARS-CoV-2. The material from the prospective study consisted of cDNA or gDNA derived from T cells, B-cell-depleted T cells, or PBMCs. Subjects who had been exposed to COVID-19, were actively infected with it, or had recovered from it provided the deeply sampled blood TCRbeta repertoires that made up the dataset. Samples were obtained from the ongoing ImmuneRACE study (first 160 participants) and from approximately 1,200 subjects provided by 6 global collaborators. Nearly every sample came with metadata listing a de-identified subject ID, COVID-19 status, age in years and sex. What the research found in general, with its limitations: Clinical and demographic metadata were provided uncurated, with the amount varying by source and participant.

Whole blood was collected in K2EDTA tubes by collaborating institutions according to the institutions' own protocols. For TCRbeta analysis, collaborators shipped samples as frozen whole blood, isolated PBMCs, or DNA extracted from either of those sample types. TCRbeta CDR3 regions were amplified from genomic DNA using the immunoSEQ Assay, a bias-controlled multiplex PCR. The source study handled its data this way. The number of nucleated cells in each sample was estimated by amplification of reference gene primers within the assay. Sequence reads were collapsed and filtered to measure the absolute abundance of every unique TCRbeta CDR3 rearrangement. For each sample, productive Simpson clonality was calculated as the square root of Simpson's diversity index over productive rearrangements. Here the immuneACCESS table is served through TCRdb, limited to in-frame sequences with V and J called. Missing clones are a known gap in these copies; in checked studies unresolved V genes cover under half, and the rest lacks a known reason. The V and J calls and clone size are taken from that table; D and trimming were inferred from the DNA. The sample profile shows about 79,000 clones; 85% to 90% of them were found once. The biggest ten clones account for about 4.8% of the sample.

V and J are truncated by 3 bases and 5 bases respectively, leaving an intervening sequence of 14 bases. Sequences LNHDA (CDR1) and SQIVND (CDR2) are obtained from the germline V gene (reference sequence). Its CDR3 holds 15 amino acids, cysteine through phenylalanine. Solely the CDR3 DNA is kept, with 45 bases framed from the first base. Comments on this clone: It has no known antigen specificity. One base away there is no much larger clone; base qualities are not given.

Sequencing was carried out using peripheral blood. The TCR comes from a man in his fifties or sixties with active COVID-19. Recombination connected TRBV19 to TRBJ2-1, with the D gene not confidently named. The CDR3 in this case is CASSIAALSHNEQFF. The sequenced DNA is TGTGCCAGTAGTATCGCAGCGCTATCCCACAATGAGCAGTTCTTC.